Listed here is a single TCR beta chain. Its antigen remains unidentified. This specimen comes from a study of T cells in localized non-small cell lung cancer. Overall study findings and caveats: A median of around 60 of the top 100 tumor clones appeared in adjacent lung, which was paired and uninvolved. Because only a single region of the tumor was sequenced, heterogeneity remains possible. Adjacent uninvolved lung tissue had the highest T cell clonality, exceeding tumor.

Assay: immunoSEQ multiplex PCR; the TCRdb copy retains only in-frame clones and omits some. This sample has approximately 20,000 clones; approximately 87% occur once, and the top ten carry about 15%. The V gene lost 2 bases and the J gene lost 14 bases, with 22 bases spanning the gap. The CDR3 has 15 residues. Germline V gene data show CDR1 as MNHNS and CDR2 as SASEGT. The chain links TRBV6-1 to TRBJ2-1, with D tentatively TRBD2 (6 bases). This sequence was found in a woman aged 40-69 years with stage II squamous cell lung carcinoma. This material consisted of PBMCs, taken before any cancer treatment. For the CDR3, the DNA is TGTGCCAGCAGTGAAAGCGAGACTAGGGCCCTCGAAGAGTTCTTC. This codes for CASSESETRALEEFF.